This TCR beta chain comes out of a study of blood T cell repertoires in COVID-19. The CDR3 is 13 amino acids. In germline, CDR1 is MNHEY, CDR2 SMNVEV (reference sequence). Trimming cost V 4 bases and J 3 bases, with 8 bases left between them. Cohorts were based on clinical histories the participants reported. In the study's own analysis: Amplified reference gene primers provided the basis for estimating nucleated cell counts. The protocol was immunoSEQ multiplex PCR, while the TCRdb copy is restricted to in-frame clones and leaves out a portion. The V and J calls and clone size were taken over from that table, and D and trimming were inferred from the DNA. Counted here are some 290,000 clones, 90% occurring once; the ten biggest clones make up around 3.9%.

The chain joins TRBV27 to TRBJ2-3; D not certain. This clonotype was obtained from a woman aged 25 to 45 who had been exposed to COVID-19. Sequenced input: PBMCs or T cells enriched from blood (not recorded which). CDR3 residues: CASSWLVTDTQYF. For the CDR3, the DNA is TGTGCCAGCAGTTGGCTAGTAACAGATACGCAGTATTTT.